This record covers a single T cell receptor beta chain. The data derive from a study of T cell responses to AZD1222 COVID-19 vaccine. The CDR3 is made up of 14 amino acids. Germline V gene lookup returns CDR1 MNHEY and CDR2 SMNVEV (reference sequence). V shed 2 bases and J shed 0 bases, with 8 bases lying between them. Repertoires were generated with immunoSEQ multiplex PCR, while TCRdb's copy carries only in-frame clones and drops some. The repertoire includes tens of thousands of clones, roughly four fifths of them detected once, and 20% to 30% sits in the top ten. The origin of this receptor is an adult who received the AZD1222 COVID-19 vaccine. This rearrangement joins TRBV27 to TRBJ2-7; a possible D gene is TRBD1 (6 bases). The sample in question was peripheral blood, obtained 28 days after the second AZD1222 dose. CDR3 residues: CASSLRQASYEQYF. The CDR3 nucleotides read TGTGCCAGCAGTTTACGACAGGCCTCCTACGAGCAGTACTTC.